The sequence of this T cell receptor beta chain was determined in a study of T cell changes during pregnancy in multiple sclerosis. The CDR3 runs 16 residues. Germline V gene data show CDR1 as SGHRS and CDR2 as YFSETQ. V shed 4 bases, J shed 3 bases, and the junction held 5 bases outside the gene matches. Clones were read by immunoSEQ multiplex PCR, and TCRdb kept only the in-frame ones, dropping some. Among 60,000 to 70,000 clones, about 90% were seen once, and the ten largest hold less than 1.5%. The origin of this receptor is a female donor in good health, enrolled as a control in a pregnancy study. Sequencing was performed on peripheral blood, taken in the third trimester of pregnancy. The genes are TRBV5-1 and TRBJ2-3; 13 positions agree with TRBD2. CDR3 in amino acids: CASSPGTSGETDTQYF. CDR3 in DNA: TGCGCCAGCAGCCCCGGGACTAGCGGGGAGACAGATACGCAGTATTTT.